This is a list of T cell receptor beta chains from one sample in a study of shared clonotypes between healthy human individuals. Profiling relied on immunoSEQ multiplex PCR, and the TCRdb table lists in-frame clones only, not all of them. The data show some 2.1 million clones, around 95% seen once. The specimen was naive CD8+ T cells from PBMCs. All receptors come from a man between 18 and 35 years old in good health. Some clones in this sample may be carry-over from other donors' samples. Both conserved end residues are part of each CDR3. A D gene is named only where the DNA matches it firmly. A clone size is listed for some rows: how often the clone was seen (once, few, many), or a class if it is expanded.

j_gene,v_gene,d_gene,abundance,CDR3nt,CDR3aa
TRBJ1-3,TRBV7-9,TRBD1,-,TGTGCCAGCAGCTTGGACAGGGCTGGAAACACCATATATTTT,CASSLDRAGNTIYF
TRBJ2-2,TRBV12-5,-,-,TGTGCTAGTGGTTTGGACAGATGGGAGCTGTTTTTT,CASGLDRWELFF
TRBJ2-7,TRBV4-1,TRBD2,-,TGCGCCAGCAGCCACCCCGGGGGGGACCCTAGCTCCTACGAGCAGTACTTC,CASSHPGGDPSSYEQYF
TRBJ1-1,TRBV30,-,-,TGTGCCTGGAGTGTACAACCCGGCTCTGAAGCTTTCTTT,CAWSVQPGSEAFF
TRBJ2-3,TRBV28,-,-,TGTGCCAGCAGTTCTGAGCGGCTTAGCACAGATACGCAGTATTTT,CASSSERLSTDTQYF
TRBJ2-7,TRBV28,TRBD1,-,TGTGCCAGCAGAGGGACAGGTCTTCCCTACGAGCAGTACTTC,CASRGTGLPYEQYF
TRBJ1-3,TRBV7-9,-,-,TGTGCCAGCAGCCCCAGAGGGAGGGGTCCAAATACCTCTGGAAACACCATATATTTT,CASSPRGRGPNTSGNTIYF
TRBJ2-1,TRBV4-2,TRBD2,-,TGTGCCAGCAGCCCATCCGTGGCGGGAGGGTTCGGGAATGAGCAGTTCTTC,CASSPSVAGGFGNEQFF
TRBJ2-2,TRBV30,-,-,TGTGCCTGGAGTGTAACCGGGGCCGGGGAGCTGTTTTTT,CAWSVTGAGELFF
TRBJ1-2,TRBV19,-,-,TGTGCCAGTAGTTCCGTCGGCAGGGCCATTCTTACTAACTATGGCTACACCTTC,CASSSVGRAILTNYGYTF
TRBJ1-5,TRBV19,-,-,TGTGCCAGTAGTATAGCGGCCGGACAGCCCCAGCATTTT,CASSIAAGQPQHF
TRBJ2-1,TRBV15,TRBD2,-,TGTGCCACCAGCAGAGTGGGTGGGACTAGCGGGAGTAGAAATGAGCAGTTCTTC,CATSRVGGTSGSRNEQFF
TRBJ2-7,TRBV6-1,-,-,TGTGCCAGCGGGGGTGGGGCAGGGAGATTCTACGAGCAGTACTTC,CASGGGAGRFYEQYF
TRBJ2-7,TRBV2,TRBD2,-,TGTGCCAGCATCCCCGAGTGGGGCGGGAGGCCCTCCTTC,CASIPEWGGRPSF
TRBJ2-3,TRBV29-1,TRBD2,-,TGCAGCGTTGTTGGACTAATAGCGGGAGCTCTAGATACGCAGTATTTT,CSVVGLIAGALDTQYF
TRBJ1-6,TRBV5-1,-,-,TGCGCCAGCAGGACCTCTGGCAATTCACCCCTCCACTTT,CASRTSGNSPLHF
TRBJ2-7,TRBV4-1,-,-,TGCGCCAGCAGCCAGGGGCGGGTCCCTTCCTACGAGCAGTACTTC,CASSQGRVPSYEQYF
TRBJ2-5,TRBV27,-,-,TGTGCCAGCAGTTTATACCCCGGGACGGTGGGAGAGACCCAGTACTTC,CASSLYPGTVGETQYF
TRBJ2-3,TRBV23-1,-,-,TGCGCCAGCAGTCGCGGTCGGGGGGCATCATCCTCGTGCACAGATACGCAGTATTTT,CASSRGRGASSSCTDTQYF
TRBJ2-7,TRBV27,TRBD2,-,TGTGCCAGCAGTTCTACTAGCGGCTACTCCTACGAGCAGTACTTC,CASSSTSGYSYEQYF
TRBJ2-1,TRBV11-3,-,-,TGTGCCAGCAGCTCCACAGGGAAACCCTACAATGAGCAGTTCTTC,CASSSTGKPYNEQFF
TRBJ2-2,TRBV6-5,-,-,TGTGCCAGCAGTTACTCTAATTCCGGGGAGCTGTTTTTT,CASSYSNSGELFF
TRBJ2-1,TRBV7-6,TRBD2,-,TGTGCCAGCAGCGTCCTTAGCGGGAGGGCCGAAATGTACAATGAGCAGTTCTTC,CASSVLSGRAEMYNEQFF
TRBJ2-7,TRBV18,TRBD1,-,TGTGCCAGCACGACCGGGACAGGCCACTACGAGCAGTACTTC,CASTTGTGHYEQYF
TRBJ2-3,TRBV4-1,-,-,TGCGCCAGCAGCCCCACCCCTTTTGGAGATACGCAGTATTTT,CASSPTPFGDTQYF
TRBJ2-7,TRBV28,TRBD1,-,TGTGCCAGCAGGAGACAGGGCGAGCAGTACTTC,CASRRQGEQYF
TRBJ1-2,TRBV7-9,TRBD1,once,TGTGCCAGCAGCTTGGACAGGGGGATTATCGGCTACACCTTC,CASSLDRGIIGYTF
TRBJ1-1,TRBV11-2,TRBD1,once,TGTGCCAGCAGCCACGGAGAAGGGGGCCCGAACACTGAAGCTTTCTTT,CASSHGEGGPNTEAFF
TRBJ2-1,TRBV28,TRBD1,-,TGTGCCAGCAGTTCCCCGGGACAGGGTAAAAATGAGCAGTTCTTC,CASSSPGQGKNEQFF
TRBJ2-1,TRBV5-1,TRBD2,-,TGCGCCAGCAGCTTGGCCCCGATAGAGCGGGGGTCCTACAATGAGCAGTTCTTC,CASSLAPIERGSYNEQFF
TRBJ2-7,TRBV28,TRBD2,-,TGTGCCAGCAGCCCCCGAGGACTAGCGGGAGAAGACGAGCAGTACTTC,CASSPRGLAGEDEQYF
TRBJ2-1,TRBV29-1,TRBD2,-,TGCAGCGTTGAGGGACTAGCGGGAAGCTCCTACAATGAGCAGTTCTTC,CSVEGLAGSSYNEQFF
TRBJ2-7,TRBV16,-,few,TGTGCCAGCAGCCCCCCCGGAGGTTACGAGCAGTACTTC,CASSPPGGYEQYF
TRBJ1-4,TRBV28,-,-,TGTGCCAGCAGTTTAGGTTCAACTAATGAAAAACTGTTTTTT,CASSLGSTNEKLFF
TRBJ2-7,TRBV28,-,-,TGTGCCAGCAGTACCCGGAGTACCTACGAGCAGTACTTC,CASSTRSTYEQYF
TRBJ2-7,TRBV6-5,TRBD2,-,TGTGCCAGCAGCACGGGAGGCGGGGGTTACGAGCAGTACTTC,CASSTGGGGYEQYF
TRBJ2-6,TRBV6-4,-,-,TGTGCCAGCAGTGAGGCCGAGTACAGGGCCCCTATCTCTGGGGCCAACGTCCTGACTTTC,CASSEAEYRAPISGANVLTF
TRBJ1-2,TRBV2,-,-,TGTGCCAGCAGTGAGTCTCTGGCAGGGAGGGCTAGCTATGGCTACACCTTC,CASSESLAGRASYGYTF
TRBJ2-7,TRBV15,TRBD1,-,TGTGCCACCAGGGACAGGGGAAACGAGCAGTACTTC,CATRDRGNEQYF
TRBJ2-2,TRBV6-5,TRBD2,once,TGTGCCAGTTCTGACTCCAGGCTAGCGGCGAGGGAGCTGTTTTTT,CASSDSRLAARELFF
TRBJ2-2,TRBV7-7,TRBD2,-,TGTGCCAGCAGCGCGGGGACTAGCTTTAATCCCGGGGAGCTGTTTTTT,CASSAGTSFNPGELFF